This passage covers 24 T cell receptor beta chains from one sample sequenced in a study of blood T cell repertoires in COVID-19. Produced via immunoSEQ multiplex PCR; TCRdb's table is partial and in-frame only. The sample lists fewer than 300,000 clones, approximately 88% occurring once. The sample was peripheral blood. These receptors were collected from a man younger than 35 with active or convalescent COVID-19.

V and J are TRBV7-9 and TRBJ2-7; possibly TRBD2 for D (6 bases). Per the germline V gene, CDR1 is SEHNR and CDR2 is FQNEAQ (reference sequence). Trimming left V 4 bases short and J 2 bases short, with 12 bases between. CDR3 length: 14 residues. CDR3 coding DNA: TGTGCCAGCAGCTACCGGGACTTTCCCTACGAGCAGTACTTC. It encodes CASSYRDFPYEQYF.

The chain uses TRBV7-2 and TRBJ2-5, with TRBD2 matching 10 bases. This CDR3 contains 15 residues. Trimming removed 4 bases from V and 7 bases from J; junction bases left unmatched: 9. The germline gives CDR1 SGHTA, CDR2 FQGNSA. CDR3 coding DNA: TGTGCCAGCAGCTCGAGCGGGGGGGCCTCCGGGACCCAGTACTTC. It codes for CASSSSGGASGTQYF.

The chain is built from TRBV28 and TRBJ1-5; possibly TRBD1 for D (6 bases). Trimming pared 1 base from V and 1 base from J, leaving 11 bases between. Germline V gene lookup returns CDR1 MDHEN and CDR2 SYDVKM. This CDR3 contains 16 residues. The chain's CDR3 is CASSLSGGLSNQPQHF. Written as DNA, the CDR3 is TGTGCCAGCAGTTTATCGGGGGGGCTCAGCAATCAGCCCCAGCATTTT.

This clone has a single count. CDR3 in DNA: TGTGCCAGTAGTAGGACAGGGGTCGCTTTCTCTGGAAACACCATATATTTT. It codes for CASSRTGVAFSGNTIYF. The chain combines TRBV19 with TRBJ1-3, with 9 bases that match TRBD1. CDR1 LNHDA and CDR2 SQIVND come from the germline V gene (reference sequence). The length of the CDR3 is 17 residues. Trimming took 4 bases from V and 0 from J; bases not matched to a gene: 7.

The gene calls are TRBV2 and TRBJ1-2, with 9 bases matching TRBD1. The V and J ends lost 7 bases and 4 bases, in that order; junction bases with no gene match: 13. Per germline, CDR1 SNHLY and CDR2 FYNNEI. This CDR3 is built from 16 residues. CDR3 sequence (DNA): TGTGCCAGCACGGCTAACAGGGGGCGCTTCGCCTATGGCTACACCTTC. This gives the protein CASTANRGRFAYGYTF.

The V gene is TRBV7-2, the J gene TRBJ2-7; 9 bases are a match to TRBD1. The CDR3 spans 15 residues. Germline V gene lookup returns CDR1 SGHTA and CDR2 FQGNSA. Trimming removed 6 bases from V and 0 bases from J; junction bases left unmatched: 6. The CDR3 here is CASRNRGPNSYEQYF. CDR3 DNA sequence: TGTGCCAGCAGGAACAGGGGGCCGAACTCCTACGAGCAGTACTTC.

The rearrangement uses TRBV7-9 and TRBJ1-4; 9 positions agree with TRBD1. Germline values: CDR1 SEHNR, CDR2 FQNEAQ (reference sequence). This CDR3 comprises 15 residues. After removal of 5 bases from V and 7 bases from J, the junction contained 8 bases not matched to a gene. CDR3 sequence reads: CASSIPGTGPEKLFF. In DNA, the CDR3 is TGTGCCAGCAGCATCCCCGGGACAGGGCCTGAAAAACTGTTTTTT.

The gene calls are TRBV5-6 and TRBJ2-7; TRBD1 aligns across 7 bases. V lost 4 bases and J lost 7; bases outside the gene matches: 8. The CDR3 loop spans 13 amino acids. Germline-derived CDR1 and CDR2 are SGHDT and YYEEEE. CDR3 protein: CASSRGLKAEQYF. The CDR3 DNA sequence: TGTGCCAGCAGCAGGGGGCTTAAAGCTGAGCAGTACTTC.

This clone was recorded only once. This sequence joins TRBV6-6 and TRBJ2-3; 11 bases agree with TRBD2. Germline CDR1 and CDR2: MNHNY and SVGAGI (reference sequence). The V gene end was trimmed by 7 bases and the J gene end by 2 bases; junction bases not matched to a gene: 5. This CDR3 has 15 amino acids. CDR3 nucleotide sequence: TGTGCCAGCACCCCACTAGCGGGGGACACAGATACGCAGTATTTT. Amino acid sequence: CASTPLAGDTDTQYF.

This sequence joins TRBV4-3 and TRBJ1-1; 10 bases map to TRBD1. J was trimmed by 3 bases and V by 5 bases; bases with no gene match: 12. The CDR3 is made up of 17 amino acids. Germline V gives CDR1 LGHNA, CDR2 YSLEER. The CDR3 DNA follows: TGCGCCAGCAGCGAAGGGACAGGGGCGATGGGGGACACTGAAGCTTTCTTT. Translated: CASSEGTGAMGDTEAFF.

Concerning this clone itself: Other DNA sequences in the same sample also yield this CDR3. The rearrangement uses TRBV6-5 and TRBJ1-2; 12 positions agree with TRBD1. Trimming at V came to 2 bases and at J to 2 bases, leaving 0 bases not matched to a gene. Germline V gives CDR1 MNHEY, CDR2 SVGAGI. The CDR3 length is 15 residues. CDR3 nucleotides: TGTGCCAGCAGTTACGGGACAGGGGGCAACTATGGCTACACCTTC. This codes for CASSYGTGGNYGYTF.

J is TRBJ2-7 and V is TRBV7-8; possibly TRBD1 for D (6 bases). The V and J ends lost 4 bases and 1 base respectively, with 8 bases between them. The CDR3 totals 13 residues. CDR1 and CDR2 from the germline V gene are SGHVS and FQNEAQ. The CDR3 loop reads CASSSDRSYEQYF. The CDR3 bases are TGTGCCAGCAGCTCGGACAGATCCTACGAGCAGTACTTC. The full variable domain, its missing parts supplied by reference TRBV7-8 and TRBJ2-7, is GAGVSQSPRYKVAKRGQDVALRCDPISGHVSLFWYQQALGQGPEFLTYFQNEAQLDKSGLPSDRFFAERPEGSVSTLKIQRTQQEDSAVYLCASSSDRSYEQYFGPGTRLTVT.

This chain joins TRBV6-1 and TRBJ1-2; 12 nucleotides line up with TRBD1. This CDR3 is built from 17 residues. The J segment lost 4 bases and the V segment lost 1 base, leaving 7 bases of the junction unmatched. CDR1 is MNHNS, CDR2 SASEGT, per germline. The CDR3 loop is CASSEVPGQGAIYGYTF. The CDR3 DNA is TGTGCCAGCAGTGAAGTACCGGGACAGGGGGCGATCTATGGCTACACCTTC.

This clone was counted once. V gene TRBV11-2 combines with J gene TRBJ2-3; 10 bases map to TRBD2. Germline assignment: CDR1 SGHAT and CDR2 FQNNGV. J lost 5 bases, V lost 5 bases, and 4 bases had no gene match. CDR3 length equals 14 residues. The DNA for the CDR3 is TGTGCCAGCAGCAGCGGGGGGGCCATAGATACGCAGTATTTT. Protein: CASSSGGAIDTQYF.

This chain uses TRBV4-3 with TRBJ2-2; TRBD2 matches 8 bases. The CDR3 spans 16 residues. J gave up 5 bases and V 4 bases, and 9 bases lay outside the gene matches. Germline assignment: CDR1 LGHNA and CDR2 YSLEER. The CDR3 region has the DNA TGCGCCAGCAGCCGAACGAGCGGGGGATCTACCGGGGAGCTGTTTTTT. It is translated as CASSRTSGGSTGELFF.

DNA of the CDR3: TGTGCCACCCGAGGAGGGCGCACCGGGGAGCTGTTTTTT. Translated, it gives CATRGGRTGELFF. J is TRBJ2-2 and V is TRBV24-1; a weak D match, TRBD2 (6 bases). Trimming removed 9 bases from V and 4 bases from J, with 11 bases in between. CDR1 is KGHDR, CDR2 SFDVKD, per germline. The CDR3 is made up of 13 amino acids.

The CDR3 coding sequence is TGCGCCAGCAGCCAAGAGTCGGGACAGTTGAACACTGAAGCTTTCTTT. Its protein product is CASSQESGQLNTEAFF. The chain joins TRBV4-1 to TRBJ1-1; 7 nucleotides align to TRBD1. Germline trimming cut 0 bases from V and 0 bases from J; bases unmatched to any gene: 4. The length of the CDR3 is 16 residues. From germline, CDR1 is MGHRA and CDR2 YSYEKL.

The CDR3 DNA is TGTGCCAGCAGGACAGGGGGCGCGGGCTATGGCTACACCTTC. It codes for CASRTGGAGYGYTF. The V gene is TRBV7-9, the J gene TRBJ1-2; 10 bases fit TRBD1. The ends lost 6 bases at V and 4 bases at J; junction bases unmatched: 5. The germline V gene encodes CDR1 SEHNR and CDR2 FQNEAQ (reference sequence). This CDR3 spans 14 amino acids.

The rearrangement links TRBV3-1 (or the pseudogene TRBV3-2) to TRBJ2-3; 13 bases line up with TRBD2. V lost 2 bases to trimming and J lost 6 bases; unmatched junction nucleotides: 11. The CDR3 loop spans 18 amino acids. The germline gives CDR1 LGHDT, CDR2 YNNKEL (reference sequence). In DNA form, the CDR3 reads TGTGCCAGCAGCCAAAGGGATAGAGGGACTAGCGGGGACGATACGCAGTATTTT. Encoded protein: CASSQRDRGTSGDDTQYF.

CDR3 protein: CASRPTGINQPQHF. CDR3 bases: TGTGCCAGCAGACCCACAGGAATCAATCAGCCCCAGCATTTT. This chain uses TRBV6-5 with TRBJ1-5; a possible D gene is TRBD1 (5 bases). The germline V and J ends were trimmed by 6 bases and 3 bases, with 12 bases remaining between them. This CDR3 is built from 14 residues. Germline V gene sequence: CDR1 MNHEY, CDR2 SVGAGI.

The genes are TRBV19 and TRBJ1-1, with D possibly matching TRBD1 (5 bases). Trimming stripped 7 bases from V and 0 bases from J, with 18 bases between. The CDR3 sequence is 16 residues long. In germline, CDR1 is LNHDA, CDR2 SQIVND (reference sequence). The CDR3 coding sequence is TGTGCCAGTATGCTGGTGGACGGACACATGAACACTGAAGCTTTCTTT. This translates into CASMLVDGHMNTEAFF.

The chain couples TRBV12-5 to TRBJ2-7, with D possibly being TRBD1 (6 bases). V was cut by 3 bases and J by 5 bases, with 17 bases left in between. The CDR3 length is 15 residues. In germline, CDR1 is LGHNT, CDR2 FRNRAP. The CDR3: CASGFLRQAGDEQYF. The CDR3 DNA is TGTGCTAGTGGTTTTTTACGACAGGCGGGCGACGAGCAGTACTTC.

This clone came up once. This chain connects TRBV27 to TRBJ2-7; weak D call: TRBD1 (5 bases). Germline V gene lookup returns CDR1 MNHEY and CDR2 SMNVEV (reference sequence). The V end lost 8 bases, the J end lost 5 bases, and 13 bases lay between the germline ends. The CDR3 has 12 amino acids. CDR3 protein: CASGQGDHEQYF. The CDR3 DNA sequence: TGTGCCAGCGGGCAGGGCGATCACGAGCAGTACTTC.

V is TRBV7-2 and J is TRBJ1-1; unclear D gene. The CDR3 totals 13 residues. The germline CDR1 and CDR2 sequences are SGHTA and FQGNSA. Trimming stripped 3 bases from V and 8 bases from J, with 13 bases between. Here the CDR3 reads CASSFPLVPEAFF. CDR3 bases: TGTGCCAGCAGCTTCCCCCTAGTCCCGGAAGCTTTCTTT. Supplemented by reference TRBV7-2 and TRBJ1-1, the full variable domain reads GAGVSQSPSNKVTEKGKDVELRCDPISGHTALYWYRQSLGQGLEFLIYFQGNSAPDKSGLPSDRFSAERTGGSVSTLTIQRTQQEDSAVYLCASSFPLVPEAFFGQGTRLTVV.